A selection of T cell receptor beta chains follows, all from one sample in a study of identical twins' blood T cells. TCRdb re-called the 5' RACE reads through MiXCR, storing one row per CDR3 protein. This sample has hundreds of thousands of distinct CDR3 sequences, with roughly 27% found just once. Sequencing was performed on PBMCs. All receptors derive from a woman aged 18-49 years in good health. Each CDR3 is given with its conserved first and last residue. A D gene is named only where the DNA matches it firmly. Only some rows state a clone size, as once, few, many or a class for expanded clones.

DNA: TGCGCCAGCAGCTTGGTATCTGGTGCGACTTCCCCCTCACCCCTCCACTTT; CDR3: CASSLVSGATSPSPLHF; size: many; J: TRBJ1-6; D: .; V: TRBV5-1; length: 17
DNA: TGCAGCGTCCTAAGATCTTACAATGAGCAGTTCTTC; CDR3: CSVLRSYNEQFF; size: many; J: TRBJ2-1; D: .; V: TRBV29-1; length: 12
DNA: TGTGCCAGCAGCCGGACTCCCCCTAGCACAGATACGCAGTATTTT; CDR3: CASSRTPPSTDTQYF; size: few; J: TRBJ2-3; D: .; V: TRBV11-2; length: 15
DNA: TGCAGTGCCAAGGACTGGAACACTGAAGCTTTCTTT; CDR3: CSAKDWNTEAFF; size: few; J: TRBJ1-1; D: .; V: TRBV20-1; length: 12
DNA: TGCAGTGGACAGGGGCGAACTGAAGCTTTCTTT; CDR3: CSGQGRTEAFF; size: .; J: TRBJ1-1; D: TRBD1; V: TRBV20-1; length: 11
DNA: TGCAGTGCTAGAGATTTGGCGGGATTCATCGGCACGGGCAACGAGCAGTTCTTC; CDR3: CSARDLAGFIGTGNEQFF; size: .; J: TRBJ2-1; D: .; V: TRBV20-1; length: 18
DNA: TGTGCCATCAGGGAAGGACTAGCGGAAAACATTCAGTACTTC; CDR3: CAIREGLAENIQYF; size: few; J: TRBJ2-4; D: TRBD2; V: TRBV10-3; length: 14
DNA: TGCAGCACGGCATTACTCCGGAACAGCCATATGAACACTGAAGCTTTCTTT; CDR3: CSTALLRNSHMNTEAFF; size: many; J: TRBJ1-1; D: .; V: TRBV29-1; length: 17
DNA: TGTGCCAGCTCCCCTTGGGATCCCTACGAGCAGTACTTC; CDR3: CASSPWDPYEQYF; size: .; J: TRBJ2-7; D: .; V: TRBV18; length: 13
DNA: TGCAGCCCGACTAGCGGGGGGACAGGCTCCTACAATGAGCAGTTCTTC; CDR3: CSPTSGGTGSYNEQFF; size: .; J: TRBJ2-1; D: TRBD2; V: TRBV20-1; length: 16
DNA: TGCAGTGCTAGCCTCGGACAGAATAGGGATGGCTACACCTTC; CDR3: CSASLGQNRDGYTF; size: .; J: TRBJ1-2; D: .; V: TRBV20-1; length: 14
DNA: TGTGCCAGCGTCGACAGTAACACTGAAGCTTTCTTT; CDR3: CASVDSNTEAFF; size: .; J: TRBJ1-1; D: .; V: TRBV6-1; length: 12
DNA: TGTGCCAGCAGTGCTGAGTATTTCAACTCTGGAAACACCATATATTTT; CDR3: CASSAEYFNSGNTIYF; size: .; J: TRBJ1-3; D: .; V: TRBV2; length: 16
DNA: TGCAGCGTTGAAAAGTCTGAGGAGGTCGGGGAGCTGTTTTTT; CDR3: CSVEKSEEVGELFF; size: .; J: TRBJ2-2; D: .; V: TRBV29-1; length: 14
DNA: TGTGCCAGCACCCCAGGAGGCAGGGGGCGATCTGGAAACACCATATATTTT; CDR3: CASTPGGRGRSGNTIYF; size: few; J: TRBJ1-3; D: TRBD1; V: TRBV6-4; length: 17
DNA: TGCGCCAGCAGCCAAAGGCAGGGACGAACTGAAGCTTTCTTT; CDR3: CASSQRQGRTEAFF; size: many; J: TRBJ1-1; D: .; V: TRBV4-3; length: 14
DNA: TGTGCCAGCAGTGAACTAGGGCGACTAGCGGACTACAATGAGCAGTTCTTC; CDR3: CASSELGRLADYNEQFF; size: .; J: TRBJ2-1; D: TRBD2; V: TRBV25-1; length: 17
DNA: TGTGCCAGCAGCGTCTCTCCAGGGACAGGGAACATGAACACTGAAGCTTTCTTT; CDR3: CASSVSPGTGNMNTEAFF; size: many; J: TRBJ1-1; D: TRBD1; V: TRBV9; length: 18
DNA: TGTGCCAGCTCTAGTTGGGTTGGAAACACCATATATTTT; CDR3: CASSSWVGNTIYF; size: .; J: TRBJ1-3; D: .; V: TRBV7-9; length: 13
DNA: TGTGCCAGCAGCTTAGTAAAGGGGGTCACCGAAGCTTCCTTT; CDR3: CASSLVKGVTEASF; size: few; J: TRBJ1-1; D: .; V: TRBV7-9; length: 14
DNA: TGTGCTAGCAGGGGGGCGGGCACTGAAGCTTTCTTT; CDR3: CASRGAGTEAFF; size: .; J: TRBJ1-1; D: TRBD1; V: TRBV7-7; length: 12
DNA: TGTGCCAGCAGTTTAGCAGGGATTGAAAAACTGTTTTTT; CDR3: CASSLAGIEKLFF; size: few; J: TRBJ1-4; D: .; V: TRBV27; length: 13
DNA: TGTGCCAGCAGCCGGACTAATGCCGTTGAGCAGTTCTTC; CDR3: CASSRTNAVEQFF; size: .; J: TRBJ2-1; D: .; V: TRBV7-2; length: 13